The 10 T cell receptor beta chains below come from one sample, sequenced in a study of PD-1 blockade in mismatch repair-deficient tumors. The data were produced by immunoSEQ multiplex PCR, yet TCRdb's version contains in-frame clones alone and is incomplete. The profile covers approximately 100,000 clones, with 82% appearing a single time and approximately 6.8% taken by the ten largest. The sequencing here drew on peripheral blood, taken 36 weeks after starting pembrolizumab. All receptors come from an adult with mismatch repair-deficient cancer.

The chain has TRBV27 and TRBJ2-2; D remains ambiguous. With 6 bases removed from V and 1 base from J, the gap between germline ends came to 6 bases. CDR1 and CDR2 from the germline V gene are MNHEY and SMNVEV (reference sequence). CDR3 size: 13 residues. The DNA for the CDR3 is TGTGCCAGCAGGATAATGAACACCGGGGAGCTGTTTTTT. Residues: CASRIMNTGELFF.

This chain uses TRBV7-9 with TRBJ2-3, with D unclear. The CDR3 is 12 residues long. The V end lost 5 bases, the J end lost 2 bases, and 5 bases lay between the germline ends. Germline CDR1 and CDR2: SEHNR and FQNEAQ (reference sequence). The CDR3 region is CASSQDTDTQYF. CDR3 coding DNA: TGTGCCAGCAGCCAAGACACAGATACGCAGTATTTT. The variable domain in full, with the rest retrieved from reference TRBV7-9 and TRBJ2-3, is DTGVSQNPRHKITKRGQNVTFRCDPISEHNRLYWYRQTLGQGPEFLTYFQNEAQLEKSRLLSDRFSAERPKGSFSTLEIQRTEQGDSAMYLCASSQDTDTQYFGPGTRLTVL.

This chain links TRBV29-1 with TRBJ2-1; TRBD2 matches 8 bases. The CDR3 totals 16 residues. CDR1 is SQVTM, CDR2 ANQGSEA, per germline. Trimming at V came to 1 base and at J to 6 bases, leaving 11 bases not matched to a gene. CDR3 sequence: CSVEVLLGLAPNEQFF. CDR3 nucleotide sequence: TGCAGCGTTGAAGTGCTTCTCGGACTAGCTCCCAATGAGCAGTTCTTC.

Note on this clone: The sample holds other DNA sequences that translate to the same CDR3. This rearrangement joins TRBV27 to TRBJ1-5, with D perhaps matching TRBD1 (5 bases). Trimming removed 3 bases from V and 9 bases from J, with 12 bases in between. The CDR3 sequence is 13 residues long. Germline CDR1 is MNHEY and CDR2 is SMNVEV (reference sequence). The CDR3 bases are TGTGCCAGCAGTTTGGGGGTGCTGGGGCCCCAGCATTTT. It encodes CASSLGVLGPQHF.

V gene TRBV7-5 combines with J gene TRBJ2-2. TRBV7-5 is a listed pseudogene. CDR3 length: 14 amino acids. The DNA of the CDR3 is TGTGCCAGCAGCTCAAACCCGAACACCGGGGAGCTGTTTTTT. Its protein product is CASSSNPNTGELFF.

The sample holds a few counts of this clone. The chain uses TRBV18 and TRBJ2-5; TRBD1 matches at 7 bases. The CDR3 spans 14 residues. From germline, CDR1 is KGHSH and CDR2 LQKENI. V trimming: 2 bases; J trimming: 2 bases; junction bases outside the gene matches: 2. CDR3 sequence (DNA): TGTGCCAGCTCACCATGGGACAGACAAGAGACCCAGTACTTC. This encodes CASSPWDRQETQYF.

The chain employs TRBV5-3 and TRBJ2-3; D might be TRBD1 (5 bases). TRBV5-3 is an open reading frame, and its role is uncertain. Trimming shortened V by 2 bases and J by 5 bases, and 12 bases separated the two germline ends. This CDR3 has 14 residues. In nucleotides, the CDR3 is TGTGCCAGAAGCTTAGGCCAGGGAAGAGATACGCAGTATTTT. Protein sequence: CARSLGQGRDTQYF.

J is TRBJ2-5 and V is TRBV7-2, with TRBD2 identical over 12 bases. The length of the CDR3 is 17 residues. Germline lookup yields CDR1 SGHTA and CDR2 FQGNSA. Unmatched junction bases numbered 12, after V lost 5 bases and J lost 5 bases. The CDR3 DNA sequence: TGTGCCAGCAGCCAATTGAGACTAGCGGGAGTTGGTGAGACCCAGTACTTC. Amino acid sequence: CASSQLRLAGVGETQYF.

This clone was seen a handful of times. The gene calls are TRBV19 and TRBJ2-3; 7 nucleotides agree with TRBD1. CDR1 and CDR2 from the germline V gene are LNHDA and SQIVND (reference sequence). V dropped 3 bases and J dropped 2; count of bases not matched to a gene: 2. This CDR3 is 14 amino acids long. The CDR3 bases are TGTGCCAGTAGTATGGGGACAGCCACAGATACGCAGTATTTT. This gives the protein CASSMGTATDTQYF. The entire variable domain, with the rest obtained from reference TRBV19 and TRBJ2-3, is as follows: DGGITQSPKYLFRKEGQNVTLSCEQNLNHDAMYWYRQDPGQGLRLIYYSQIVNDFQKGDIAEGYSVSREKKESFPLTVTSAQKNPTAFYLCASSMGTATDTQYFGPGTRLTVL.

The CDR3 DNA is TGTGCCAGCAGCTCCCTGGGGCATAACACTGAAGCTTTCTTT. It encodes CASSSLGHNTEAFF. This rearrangement joins TRBV7-2 to TRBJ1-1; possibly TRBD1 for D (5 bases). CDR1 and CDR2 (germline): SGHTA, FQGNSA. CDR3 size: 14 residues. V was shortened by 4 bases and J by 2 bases, with 11 bases between the two germline ends.